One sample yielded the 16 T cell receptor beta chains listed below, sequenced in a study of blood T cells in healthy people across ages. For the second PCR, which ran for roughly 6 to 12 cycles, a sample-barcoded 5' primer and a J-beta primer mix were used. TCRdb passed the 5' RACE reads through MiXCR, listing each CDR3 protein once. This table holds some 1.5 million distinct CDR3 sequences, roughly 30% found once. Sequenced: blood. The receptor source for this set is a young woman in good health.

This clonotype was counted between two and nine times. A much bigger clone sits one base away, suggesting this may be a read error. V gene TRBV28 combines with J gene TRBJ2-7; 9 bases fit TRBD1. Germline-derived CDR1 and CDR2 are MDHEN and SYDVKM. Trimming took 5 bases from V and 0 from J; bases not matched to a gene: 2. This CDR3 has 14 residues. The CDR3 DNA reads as TGTGCCAGCAGTAAGACAGGGGGCTCCTACGAGCAGTACTTC. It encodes CASSKTGGSYEQYF.

For the CDR3, the DNA is TGTGCCAGCAGCGGACGACTAGCGGGGCTGTTAGAGACCCAGTACTTC. Amino acids: CASSGRLAGLLETQYF. The genes are TRBV3-1 and TRBJ2-5; 11 bases match TRBD2. Trimming cost V 5 bases and J 4 bases; bases outside gene matches: 9. The CDR3 runs 16 residues. Germline V lookup: CDR1 LGHDT, CDR2 YNNKEL (reference sequence).

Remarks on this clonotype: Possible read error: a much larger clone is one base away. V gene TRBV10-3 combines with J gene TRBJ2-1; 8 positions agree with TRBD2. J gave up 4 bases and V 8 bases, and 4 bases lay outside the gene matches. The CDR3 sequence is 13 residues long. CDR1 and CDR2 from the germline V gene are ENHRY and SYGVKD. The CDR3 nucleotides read TGTGCCATCGGACCTAGCGGGTACAATGAGCAGTTCTTC. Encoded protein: CAIGPSGYNEQFF.

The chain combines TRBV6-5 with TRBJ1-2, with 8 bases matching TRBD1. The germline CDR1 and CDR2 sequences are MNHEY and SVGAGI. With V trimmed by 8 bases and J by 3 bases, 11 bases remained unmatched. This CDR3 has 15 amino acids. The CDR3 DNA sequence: TGTGCCAGCGGCTTCCCTGAGACAGGGGACTATGGCTACACCTTC. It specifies CASGFPETGDYGYTF.

CDR3 amino acids: CASSWGLGRNQPQHF. DNA for the CDR3: TGTGCCAGCAGTTGGGGACTCGGTCGAAATCAGCCCCAGCATTTT. This chain uses TRBV12-3 or TRBV12-4 with TRBJ1-5, with D maybe TRBD1 (5 bases). The CDR3 loop spans 15 amino acids. Trimming shortened V by 4 bases and J by 4 bases, and 14 bases separated the two germline ends.

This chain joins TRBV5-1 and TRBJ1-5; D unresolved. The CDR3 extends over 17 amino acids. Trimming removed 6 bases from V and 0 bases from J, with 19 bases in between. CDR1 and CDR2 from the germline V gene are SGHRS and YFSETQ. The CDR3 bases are TGCGCCAGCATTATTCAGATGAAATCTTATAGCAATCAGCCCCAGCATTTT. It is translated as CASIIQMKSYSNQPQHF.

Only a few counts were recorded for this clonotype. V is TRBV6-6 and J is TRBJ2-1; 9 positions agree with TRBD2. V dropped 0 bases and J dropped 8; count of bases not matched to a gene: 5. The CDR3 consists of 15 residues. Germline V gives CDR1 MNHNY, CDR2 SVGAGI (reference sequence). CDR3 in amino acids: CASSYSIAGVDEQFF. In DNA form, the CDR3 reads TGTGCCAGCAGTTACTCGATAGCGGGGGTTGATGAGCAGTTCTTC.

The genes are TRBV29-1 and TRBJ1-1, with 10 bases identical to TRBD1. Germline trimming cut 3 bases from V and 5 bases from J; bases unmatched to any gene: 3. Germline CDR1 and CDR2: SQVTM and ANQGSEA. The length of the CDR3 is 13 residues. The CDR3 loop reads CSVEDRGGTEAFF. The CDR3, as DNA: TGCAGCGTTGAGGACAGGGGGGGGACTGAAGCTTTCTTT.

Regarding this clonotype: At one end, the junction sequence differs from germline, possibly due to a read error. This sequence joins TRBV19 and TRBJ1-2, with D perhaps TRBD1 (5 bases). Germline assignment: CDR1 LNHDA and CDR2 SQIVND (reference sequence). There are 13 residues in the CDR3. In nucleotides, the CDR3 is TGTGCCAGTAGGGTCGGCGGGGCGGTTGGCTGCACCTTC. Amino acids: CASRVGGAVGCTF.

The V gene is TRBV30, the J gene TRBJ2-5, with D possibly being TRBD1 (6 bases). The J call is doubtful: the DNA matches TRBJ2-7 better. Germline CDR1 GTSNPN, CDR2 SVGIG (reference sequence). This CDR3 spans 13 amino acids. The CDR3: CALEGVRAYEQYF. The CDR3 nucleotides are TGTGCCTTAGAGGGGGTTCGAGCCTACGAGCAGTACTTC.

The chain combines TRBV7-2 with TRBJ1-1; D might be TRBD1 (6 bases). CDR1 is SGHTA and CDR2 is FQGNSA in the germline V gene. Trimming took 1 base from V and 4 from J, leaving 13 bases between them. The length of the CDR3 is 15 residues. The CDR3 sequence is CASSLDTGRSTEAFF. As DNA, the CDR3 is TGTGCCAGCAGCTTAGATACAGGGAGGTCCACTGAAGCTTTCTTT.

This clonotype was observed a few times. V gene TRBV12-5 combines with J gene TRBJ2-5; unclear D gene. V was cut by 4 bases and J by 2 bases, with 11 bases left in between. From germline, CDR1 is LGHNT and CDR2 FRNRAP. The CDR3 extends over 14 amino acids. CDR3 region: CASGSGRLQETQYF. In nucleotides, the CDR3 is TGTGCTAGTGGTTCAGGACGTCTTCAAGAGACCCAGTACTTC.

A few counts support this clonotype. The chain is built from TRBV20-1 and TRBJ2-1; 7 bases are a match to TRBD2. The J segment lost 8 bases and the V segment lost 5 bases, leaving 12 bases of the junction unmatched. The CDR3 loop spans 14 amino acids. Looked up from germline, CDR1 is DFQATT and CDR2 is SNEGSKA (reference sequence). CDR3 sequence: CSAAPGTSDDEQFF. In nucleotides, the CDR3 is TGCAGTGCTGCCCCCGGCACTAGCGATGATGAGCAGTTCTTC.

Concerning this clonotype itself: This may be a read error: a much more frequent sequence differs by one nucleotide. The CDR3 nucleotides are TGCGGTGCTAGAGAATTTCCAGAGACCCAGTACTTC. Its translation: CGAREFPETQYF. V gene TRBV20-1 combines with J gene TRBJ2-7; D gene ambiguous. The J call may be mistaken, given a closer DNA end match to TRBJ2-5. From germline, CDR1 is DFQATT and CDR2 SNEGSKA (reference sequence). The CDR3 totals 12 residues.

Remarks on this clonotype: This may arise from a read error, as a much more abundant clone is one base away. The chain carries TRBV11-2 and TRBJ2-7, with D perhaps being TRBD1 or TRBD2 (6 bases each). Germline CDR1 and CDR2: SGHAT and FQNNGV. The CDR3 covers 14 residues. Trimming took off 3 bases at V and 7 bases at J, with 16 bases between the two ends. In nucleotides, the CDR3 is TGTGCCAGCAGCTTGGAGGGGGTCGAGGTTGAGCAGTACTTC. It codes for CASSLEGVEVEQYF.

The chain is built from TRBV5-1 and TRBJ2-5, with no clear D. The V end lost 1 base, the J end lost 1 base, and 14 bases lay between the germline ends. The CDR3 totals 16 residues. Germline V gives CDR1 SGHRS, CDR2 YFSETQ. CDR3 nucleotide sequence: TGCGCCAGCAGCTTGAGATGGCCAGCCTCCCAAGAGACCCAGTACTTC. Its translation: CASSLRWPASQETQYF. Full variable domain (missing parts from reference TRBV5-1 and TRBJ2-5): KAGVTQTPRYLIKTRGQQVTLSCSPISGHRSVSWYQQTPGQGLQFLFEYFSETQRNKGNFPGRFSGRQFSNSRSEMNVSTLELGDSALYLCASSLRWPASQETQYFGPGTRLLVL.